The TCR beta chain under discussion was sequenced for a study of T-cell reconstitution after alpha-beta-depleted transplantation in children. The library targeted TCRbeta and was prepared with unique molecular identifiers. TCRdb re-called the PCR reads with MiXCR, one entry per CDR3 protein. The top ten clones hold roughly 5.8% of a sample with 200,000 to 300,000 distinct CDR3 sequences, 8.2% of them seen once. Trimming stripped 5 bases from V and 7 bases from J, with 15 bases between. CDR3 length equals 12 residues. In germline, CDR1 is DFQATT, CDR2 SNEGSKA (reference sequence). This clonotype was detected many times.

This receptor was obtained from a male patient between 10 and 17 years old who had a stem cell transplant for acute lymphoblastic leukemia, so the T cells may come from the graft donor. The source was PBMCs, mostly from graft donor cells, collected 180 days after TCRalphabeta/CD19-depleted stem cell transplant. The rearrangement uses TRBV20-1 and TRBJ2-7; D possibly corresponds to TRBD2 (5 bases). The CDR3 sequence is CSAGGLSSEQYF. The CDR3 bases are TGCAGTGCTGGAGGCCTATCTTCAGAGCAGTACTTC.